The 32 T cell receptor beta chains given below trace back to one sample, sequenced in a study of radiation and T cells in renal cell carcinoma. Time point reported: blood 4 weeks post-SBRT, at nephrectomy. As for treatment: 15 Gy SBRT to primary tumor, nephrectomy 4 weeks later. TCRdb's copy holds only in-frame clones and misses some; the assay was immunoSEQ multiplex PCR. The sample gives some 97,000 clones, 84% of which show up once; less than 7.5% is in the top ten. The sequencing here drew on blood, taken from a patient whose treatment included radiotherapy and nephrectomy. These receptors came from a man aged 55-75 years with renal cell carcinoma.

This chain links TRBV29-1 with TRBJ2-5; 9 positions agree with TRBD1. Germline V gene data show CDR1 as SQVTM and CDR2 as ANQGSEA. V gave up 5 bases and J gave up 2 bases; unmatched junction bases: 3. The CDR3 sequence is 13 residues long. In DNA form, the CDR3 reads TGCAGCGTTAGGGACAGGGTTCAAGAGACCCAGTACTTC. It is translated as CSVRDRVQETQYF. The whole variable domain, filled in from reference TRBV29-1 and TRBJ2-5, reads SAVISQKPSRDICQRGTSLTIQCQVDSQVTMMFWYRQQPGQSLTLIATANQGSEATYESGFVIDKFPISRPNLTFSTLTVSNMSPEDSSIYLCSVRDRVQETQYFGPGTRLLVL.

This clone was counted a few times. The V call is TRBV7-2, the J call TRBJ2-7; possibly TRBD1 for D (6 bases). Germline loops: CDR1 SGHTA, CDR2 FQGNSA. V was pared by 0 bases and J by 3 bases, with 15 bases between. The CDR3 contains 16 residues. The DNA of the CDR3 is TGTGCCAGCAGCTTAGCCCCTCCGGGACACAACTACGAGCAGTACTTC. Its translation: CASSLAPPGHNYEQYF.

J is TRBJ2-7 and V is TRBV28, with a weak D call TRBD2 (5 bases). Per the germline V gene, CDR1 is MDHEN and CDR2 is SYDVKM. The CDR3 is 13 residues long. Trimming removed 7 bases from V and 3 bases from J, with 13 bases in between. CDR3 protein: CASTRAEDYEQYF. CDR3 nucleotide sequence: TGTGCCAGCACGCGGGCGGAGGACTACGAGCAGTACTTC.

This clone came up a few times. The J gene is TRBJ2-1, the V gene TRBV7-8; D possibly uses TRBD1 or TRBD2 (6 bases each). The germline V gene encodes CDR1 SGHVS and CDR2 FQNEAQ. The ends were cut back, 4 bases at V and 10 bases at J, with 23 bases in the middle. This CDR3 is 16 amino acids long. The CDR3 is CASSSRPGGGLGEQFF. DNA for the CDR3: TGTGCCAGCAGCTCGCGGCCTGGAGGGGGGCTAGGGGAGCAGTTCTTC.

The chain links TRBV13 to TRBJ2-1, with D perhaps matching TRBD2 (6 bases). This CDR3 comprises 12 residues. Germline V lookup: CDR1 PRHDT, CDR2 FYEKMQ (reference sequence). In nucleotides, the CDR3 is TGTTTGGCGGGGAGCTCCTACAATGAGCAGTTCTTC. Translating it yields CLAGSSYNEQFF.

This clone was observed a single time. V is TRBV6-6 and J is TRBJ1-5, with a possible D match to TRBD1 (6 bases). The CDR3 spans 15 residues. Trimming removed 0 bases from V and 7 bases from J, with 13 bases in between. Germline V gene lookup returns CDR1 MNHNY and CDR2 SVGAGI (reference sequence). This chain's CDR3 is CASSYSSPQGQPQHF. The CDR3 DNA reads as TGTGCCAGCAGTTACTCGTCCCCCCAGGGGCAGCCCCAGCATTTT.

This sequence joins TRBV19 and TRBJ2-2, with D maybe TRBD1 (6 bases). This CDR3 contains 15 residues. V lost 2 bases and J lost 5, with 12 bases in between. The germline V gene has CDR1 LNHDA and CDR2 SQIVND (reference sequence). The CDR3 protein is CASSIFGQTTGELFF. Here the CDR3 DNA reads TGTGCCAGTAGTATATTCGGACAGACGACCGGGGAGCTGTTTTTT.

DNA of the CDR3: TGTGCCAGCAGTAGGGGCTCTTCTTTCCCAGATACGCAGTATTTT. Amino acid sequence: CASSRGSSFPDTQYF. The V gene is TRBV9, the J gene TRBJ2-3; TRBD1 might be the D (5 bases). The CDR3 runs 15 residues. V lost 5 bases to trimming and J lost 4 bases, with 17 bases between them. Germline loops: CDR1 SGDLS, CDR2 YYNGEE.

J is TRBJ2-1 and V is TRBV7-9, with D possibly TRBD1 on 5 matching bases. Germline-derived CDR1 and CDR2 are SEHNR and FQNEAQ (reference sequence). Trimming took 1 base from V and 8 from J, leaving 6 bases between them. The CDR3 has 12 residues. The CDR3 spells CASSLGGYEQFF. For the CDR3, the DNA is TGTGCCAGCAGCTTAGGGGGCTATGAGCAGTTCTTC.

The chain has TRBV5-8 and TRBJ2-7; tentatively, D is TRBD2 (5 bases). Trimming stripped 2 bases from V and 3 bases from J, with 21 bases between. Germline V gene lookup returns CDR1 SGHTS and CDR2 YDEGEE. This CDR3 is 17 amino acids long. The CDR3 sequence is CASSFVYGNRFYYEQYF. The CDR3 nucleotides are TGTGCCAGCAGCTTTGTTTACGGGAACCGGTTTTACTACGAGCAGTACTTC.

This chain links TRBV6-6 with TRBJ1-5, with D possibly TRBD1 on 5 matching bases. Germline loops: CDR1 MNHNY, CDR2 SVGAGI (reference sequence). There are 14 residues in the CDR3. Trimming took off 6 bases at V and 6 bases at J, with 15 bases between the two ends. CDR3 protein: CASSPAGRTQPQHF. As DNA, the CDR3 is TGTGCCAGCAGCCCGGCAGGGCGCACTCAGCCCCAGCATTTT.

V gene TRBV9 combines with J gene TRBJ1-1; D possibly corresponds to TRBD1 (6 bases). Germline V CDR1 and CDR2: SGDLS, YYNGEE. The CDR3 is 14 amino acids. Between the trimmed V and J ends, which lost 2 bases and 1 base, there was a span of 9 bases. This CDR3 reads CASSVMTGNTEAFF. CDR3 sequence (DNA): TGTGCCAGCAGCGTTATGACAGGGAACACTGAAGCTTTCTTT.

The chain has TRBV4-1 and TRBJ2-3; D is undetermined. Trimming took 1 base from V and 2 from J, leaving 19 bases between them. This CDR3 region has 18 residues. The germline gives CDR1 MGHRA, CDR2 YSYEKL. CDR3 loop: CASSQGLWLVQTTDTQYF. As DNA, the CDR3 is TGCGCCAGCAGCCAAGGTCTTTGGTTGGTACAGACCACAGATACGCAGTATTTT.

J is TRBJ2-7 and V is TRBV7-9; TRBD1 agrees at 10 bases. Looked up from germline, CDR1 is SEHNR and CDR2 is FQNEAQ (reference sequence). This CDR3 comprises 14 residues. The V and J ends lost 11 bases and 4 bases, in that order; junction bases with no gene match: 11. DNA for the CDR3: TGTGCCGCCAGCAGCCGGGACAGGGGTTACGAGCAGTACTTC. Translation: CAASSRDRGYEQYF.

V and J are TRBV28 and TRBJ1-4; TRBD1 is a possible D gene (5 bases). The V end lost 7 bases, the J end lost 4 bases, and 7 bases lay between the germline ends. The CDR3 contains 12 residues. Germline CDR1 is MDHEN and CDR2 is SYDVKM. The CDR3 bases are TGTGCCAGCAAGACAGATAATGAAAAACTGTTTTTT. Protein: CASKTDNEKLFF.

As DNA, the CDR3 is TGCAGCGTTGTACCGGGACAGGTTTTTGGCTACACCTTC. This translates into CSVVPGQVFGYTF. The chain combines TRBV29-1 with TRBJ1-2; 8 nucleotides align to TRBD1. V shed 4 bases and J 7 bases; nucleotides not matched to a gene: 8. CDR1 is SQVTM and CDR2 is ANQGSEA in the germline V gene. This CDR3 region has 13 residues.

V gene TRBV5-6 combines with J gene TRBJ1-2; TRBD1 might be the D (5 bases). Germline loops: CDR1 SGHDT, CDR2 YYEEEE. The CDR3 covers 12 residues. Between the trimmed V and J ends, which lost 7 bases and 4 bases, there was a span of 11 bases. The CDR3 nucleotides are TGTGCCAGCGGGGGGAGAGCCTATGGCTACACCTTC. It codes for CASGGRAYGYTF.

The chain carries TRBV30 and TRBJ2-3; perhaps TRBD2 as D (5 bases). Trimming stripped 2 bases from V and 0 bases from J, with 9 bases between. CDR3 length equals 14 residues. Germline V CDR1 and CDR2: GTSNPN, SVGIG (reference sequence). The CDR3 loop reads CAWSSGTSTDTQYF. For the CDR3, the DNA is TGTGCCTGGAGTAGCGGTACTAGCACAGATACGCAGTATTTT.

J is TRBJ2-1 and V is TRBV4-1; 9 positions match TRBD1. The germline gives CDR1 MGHRA, CDR2 YSYEKL. The CDR3 length is 15 residues. V gave up 7 bases and J gave up 4 bases; unmatched junction bases: 8. CDR3 DNA sequence: TGCGCCAGCACGAACCGGGACAGGGATTACAATGAGCAGTTCTTC. Protein sequence: CASTNRDRDYNEQFF.

This clone was recorded once. V is TRBV2 and J is TRBJ2-7; 8 bases fit TRBD2. This CDR3 comprises 14 residues. Germline V CDR1 and CDR2: SNHLY, FYNNEI. V was clipped by 4 bases and J by 3 bases; unmatched bases: 5. The CDR3 bases are TGTGCCAGCAGTGTTGAGCGGGAGAGCTACGAGCAGTACTTC. Encoded protein: CASSVERESYEQYF.

The chain joins TRBV5-1 to TRBJ2-7; 8 nucleotides agree with TRBD2. Trimming cost V 0 bases and J 3 bases; bases outside gene matches: 5. This CDR3 spans 15 amino acids. In germline, CDR1 is SGHRS, CDR2 YFSETQ. CDR3 region: CASSLGRLAGYEQYF. CDR3 DNA: TGCGCCAGCAGCTTGGGTCGTCTAGCGGGCTACGAGCAGTACTTC.

This rearrangement joins TRBV6-5 to TRBJ1-4; the D gene is possibly TRBD1 (6 bases). The CDR3 consists of 14 residues. The germline gives CDR1 MNHEY, CDR2 SVGAGI. The V gene lost 6 bases and the J gene lost 4 bases, with 12 bases spanning the gap. DNA of the CDR3: TGTGCCAGCAGCCTCCAGGGGAGTAATGAAAAACTGTTTTTT. Protein: CASSLQGSNEKLFF.

There are a few counts of this clone. The chain has TRBV7-9 and TRBJ1-2; D ambiguous. V was cut by 9 bases and J by 2 bases, with 10 bases left in between. The CDR3 has 12 amino acids. Germline values: CDR1 SEHNR, CDR2 FQNEAQ (reference sequence). Written as DNA, the CDR3 is TGTGCCAGTTCAACTGACAACTATGGCTACACCTTC. Amino acids: CASSTDNYGYTF.

This clone was detected a few times. V usage is TRBV6-6 and J usage is TRBJ2-7; 7 nucleotides match TRBD1. Germline V gene data show CDR1 as MNHNY and CDR2 as SVGAGI (reference sequence). Unmatched junction bases numbered 6, after V lost 2 bases and J lost 2 bases. This CDR3 has 15 amino acids. In DNA, the CDR3 is TGTGCCAGCAGTTACGATCCCGGGACAGCCTACGAGCAGTACTTC. Amino acids: CASSYDPGTAYEQYF.

V usage is TRBV28 and J usage is TRBJ2-4; D not certain. Germline V gene lookup returns CDR1 MDHEN and CDR2 SYDVKM. Trimming took off 6 bases at V and 7 bases at J, with 16 bases between the two ends. CDR3 length: 14 amino acids. The CDR3: CASSSPGRSNIQYF. The CDR3 region has the DNA TGTGCCAGCAGCTCGCCCGGAAGGAGTAACATTCAGTACTTC.

V usage is TRBV6-6 and J usage is TRBJ2-3, with unresolved D. CDR1 and CDR2 (germline): MNHNY, SVGAGI (reference sequence). V was shortened by 2 bases and J by 3 bases, with 9 bases between the two germline ends. The CDR3 sequence is 14 residues long. CDR3: CASSYRPRTDTQYF. DNA of the CDR3: TGTGCCAGCAGTTACCGGCCAAGGACAGATACGCAGTATTTT.

The chain couples TRBV27 to TRBJ1-4; the D is unclear. This CDR3 is 13 amino acids long. Germline V gene data show CDR1 as MNHEY and CDR2 as SMNVEV (reference sequence). Trimming pared 3 bases from V and 0 bases from J, leaving 2 bases between. CDR3 amino acids: CASSFATNEKLFF. CDR3 DNA: TGTGCCAGCAGTTTCGCAACTAATGAAAAACTGTTTTTT.

CDR3 coding DNA: TGTGCCAGTAGTGGGATTGGAGGGAGCACAGATACGCAGTATTTT. Its protein is CASSGIGGSTDTQYF. The V gene is TRBV19, the J gene TRBJ2-3; possibly TRBD2 for D (6 bases). This CDR3 has 15 amino acids. V lost 5 bases and J 0 bases, leaving 12 bases between the germline ends. Per the germline V gene, CDR1 is LNHDA and CDR2 is SQIVND (reference sequence).

The chain couples TRBV5-8 to TRBJ1-4, with D unresolved. CDR1 SGHTS and CDR2 YDEGEE come from the germline V gene. The CDR3 contains 17 residues. The ends were cut back, 4 bases at V and 0 bases at J, with 16 bases in the middle. The CDR3 loop reads CASSPEWGSSTNEKLFF. The CDR3 DNA is TGTGCCAGCAGCCCAGAGTGGGGATCTTCAACTAATGAAAAACTGTTTTTT.

This sequence joins TRBV19 and TRBJ2-5; D assignment may be TRBD1 or TRBD2 (5 bases each). The CDR3 runs to 14 residues. The V and J ends lost 3 bases and 1 base respectively, with 9 bases between them. CDR1 and CDR2 (germline): LNHDA, SQIVND (reference sequence). The CDR3 sequence: CASSIKGPQETQYF. The CDR3 nucleotides read TGTGCCAGTAGTATTAAGGGACCCCAAGAGACCCAGTACTTC.

V and J are TRBV15 and TRBJ2-7; a weak D match, TRBD2 (5 bases). The CDR3 has 14 amino acids. The germline CDR1 and CDR2 sequences are LNHNV and YYDKDF (reference sequence). Trimming removed 8 bases from V and 3 bases from J, with 17 bases in between. Written as DNA, the CDR3 is TGTGCCACCTCTATGGGGAGAAACTTCTACGAGCAGTACTTC. It is translated as CATSMGRNFYEQYF.

The table lists this clone with a count of one. The chain employs TRBV7-9 and TRBJ1-4, with 7 bases aligning to TRBD1. The ends lost 5 bases at V and 1 base at J; junction bases unmatched: 1. From germline, CDR1 is SEHNR and CDR2 FQNEAQ (reference sequence). The CDR3 is made up of 14 amino acids. The CDR3 bases are TGTGCCAGCAGCCGACAGGGAACTAATGAAAAACTGTTTTTT. It specifies CASSRQGTNEKLFF.